Below, one T cell receptor (beta chain) is given with its context. Its antigen remains unknown. The record originates from a study of human T cells and chemical hapten exposure. Overall study: Slight volume differences across pooled libraries mainly accounted for varying per-sample TCR yields. Study findings and constraints: With patch test score, the counts of PT1 expanded TCRs showed a positive correlation.

Each CDR3 protein gets one entry after TCRdb re-called the RACE reads with MiXCR. Among nearly 350,000 distinct CDR3 sequences listed, approximately 6.9% were seen once. This sample's time point: patch test 1, 2 weeks after DPC sensitization. Sample treatment: therapeutic diphenylcyclopropenone sensitization with weekly scalp DPC. The V gene lost 4 bases and the J gene lost 8 bases, with 11 bases spanning the gap. The CDR3 sequence is 11 residues long. The germline gives CDR1 DFQATT, CDR2 SNEGSKA (reference sequence). The chain joins TRBV20-1 to TRBJ1-2; D unresolved. The TCR comes from a young woman with alopecia areata. Some clones in this sample may be carry-over from other donors' samples. The material sequenced was whole blood, taken in connection with sensitization to the hapten diphenylcyclopropenone (DPC). The DNA for the CDR3 is TGCAGTGCTACAAGTCCGGGAGGCTACACCTTC. It is translated as CSATSPGGYTF.